The rows below give T cell receptor beta chains drawn from one sample of a study of T cells in Graves' hyperthyroidism and ophthalmopathy. TCRdb redid the calling of the multiplex PCR reads with MiXCR, one entry per CDR3 protein. Here the sample spans some 300,000 distinct CDR3 sequences, approximately 17% being singletons. Input material: blood. Receptor source: a man under 40 with Graves' hyperthyroidism. The CDR3 runs from the conserved cysteine through the conserved F or W. D genes are given only for firm matches. Expanded clones are given a class, and other clones once, few, many or no size at all.

many	NA	TRBV5-1	TRBJ2-3	CASSLEGRLSTDTQYF	TGCGCCAGCAGCTTGGAAGGACGGTTGAGCACAGATACGCAGTATTTT
few	NA	TRBV7-8	TRBJ2-1	CASSLASARRVYNEQFF	TGTGCCAGCAGCTTAGCGTCCGCGAGGCGGGTTTACAATGAGCAGTTCTTC
NA	TRBD1	TRBV19	TRBJ2-7	CASSWTGVDEQYF	TGTGCCAGTAGTTGGACAGGGGTTGACGAGCAGTACTTC
NA	TRBD1	TRBV29-1	TRBJ1-2	CSVEPGQFNYGYTF	TGCAGCGTTGAACCGGGACAGTTTAACTATGGCTACACCTTC
few	NA	TRBV29-1	TRBJ1-4	CSVGQGNEKLFF	TGCAGCGTTGGCCAGGGTAATGAAAAACTGTTTTTT
NA	NA	TRBV15	TRBJ2-7	CATSRAVRERYEQYF	TGTGCCACCAGCAGAGCCGTCAGGGAAAGATACGAGCAGTACTTC
NA	NA	TRBV4-1	TRBJ2-1	CASSQVGRDEQFF	TGCGCCAGCAGCCAAGTTGGAAGGGATGAGCAGTTCTTC
few	TRBD1	TRBV6-1	TRBJ1-2	CASSEAYLPGQGSYGYTF	TGTGCCAGCAGTGAAGCGTATCTGCCGGGACAGGGGAGCTATGGCTACACCTTC
many	NA	TRBV5-1	TRBJ2-1	CASGLGGYNEQFF	TGCGCCAGCGGCTTGGGGGGCTACAATGAGCAGTTCTTC
few	NA	TRBV4-1	TRBJ2-7	CASSPTSGEYEQYF	TGCGCCAGCAGCCCGACCAGTGGGGAATACGAGCAGTACTTC
few	NA	TRBV16	TRBJ2-1	CASSLLAYGQFF	TGTGCCAGCAGCCTGCTAGCATATGGGCAGTTCTTC
many	TRBD2	TRBV28	TRBJ2-7	CASRLSGRGEQYF	TGTGCCAGCAGACTTAGCGGGAGAGGAGAGCAGTACTTC
many	TRBD2	TRBV27	TRBJ2-7	CASSSGPIGLAGQYF	TGTGCCAGCAGTTCGGGGCCAATCGGACTAGCGGGGCAGTACTTC
many	TRBD2	TRBV3-1	TRBJ2-3	CASSPGLAVQTDTQYF	TGTGCCAGCAGCCCCGGACTAGCGGTTCAGACAGATACGCAGTATTTT
many	NA	TRBV28	TRBJ1-6	CASTNPGNSPLHF	TGTGCCAGCACCAATCCCGGCAATTCACCCCTCCACTTT
many	TRBD1	TRBV6-2/TRBV6-3	TRBJ2-1	CASNPRGPQTGAITHEQFF	TGTGCCAGCAACCCCCGCGGCCCCCAGACAGGGGCCATTACCCATGAGCAGTTCTTC
many	NA	TRBV6-1	TRBJ1-5	CASSGGGGNQPQHF	TGTGCCAGCAGTGGGGGGGGCGGGAATCAGCCCCAGCATTTT
NA	TRBD2	TRBV12-5	TRBJ2-1	CASAPWTSGGLITYNEQFF	TGTGCTAGTGCCCCATGGACTAGCGGGGGCTTGATTACCTACAATGAGCAGTTCTTC
few	NA	TRBV20-1	TRBJ1-2	CSALTGSIYGYTF	TGCAGTGCATTGACAGGATCAATCTATGGCTACACCTTC
many	TRBD1	TRBV2	TRBJ2-7	CASSEGQGEAYEQYF	TGTGCCAGCAGTGAGGGGCAGGGGGAAGCCTACGAGCAGTACTTC
many	NA	TRBV7-8	TRBJ2-1	CASSLSWGALPNEQFF	TGTGCCAGCAGCCTCTCCTGGGGGGCCTTACCGAATGAGCAGTTCTTC
many	TRBD1	TRBV12-3/TRBV12-4	TRBJ1-5	CASRPNNRGGNQPQHF	TGTGCCAGCAGACCAAATAACAGGGGAGGCAATCAGCCCCAGCATTTT
NA	NA	TRBV7-9	TRBJ2-3	CASSLAGRGQGDTQYF	TGTGCCAGCAGCTTAGCGGGTCGGGGGCAAGGAGATACGCAGTATTTT
NA	TRBD1	TRBV5-1	TRBJ2-7	CASSLTGGSLAYEQYF	TGCGCCAGCAGCTTAACAGGGGGCTCCCTGGCCTACGAGCAGTACTTC
NA	NA	TRBV12-3/TRBV12-4	TRBJ1-5	CASSSLPGTTNQPQHF	TGTGCCAGCAGTTCCCTACCCGGGACAACTAATCAGCCCCAGCATTTT
many	TRBD2	TRBV6-1	TRBJ2-7	CATLAGDFGEQYF	TGTGCCACGTTAGCGGGAGATTTTGGCGAGCAGTACTTC
NA	NA	TRBV12-3/TRBV12-4	TRBJ2-1	CASSKDRGKGAGGYNEQFF	TGTGCCAGCAGTAAGGACAGGGGGAAGGGAGCGGGAGGGTACAATGAGCAGTTCTTC
NA	NA	TRBV28	TRBJ2-6	CASRYRATGANVLTF	TGTGCCAGCAGGTACAGGGCTACGGGGGCCAACGTCCTGACTTTC
NA	TRBD2	TRBV14	TRBJ2-7	CASSQDLAGRSYEQYF	TGTGCCAGCAGCCAAGATCTAGCGGGCCGTTCCTACGAGCAGTACTTC
many	NA	TRBV9	TRBJ1-2	CASSVGGGDYGYTF	TGTGCCAGCAGCGTAGGCGGCGGGGACTATGGCTACACCTTC
few	TRBD1	TRBV24-1	TRBJ2-2	CATSDFRTGAGELFF	TGTGCCACCAGTGATTTTAGGACAGGGGCCGGGGAGCTGTTTTTT
NA	NA	TRBV7-9	TRBJ2-1	CASSPGRSAYNEQFF	TGTGCCAGCAGCCCAGGACGGAGCGCCTACAATGAGCAGTTCTTC
NA	NA	TRBV5-4	TRBJ2-1	CASSLRYEQFF	TGTGCCAGCAGCTTGCGGTATGAGCAGTTCTTC
few	NA	TRBV5-1	TRBJ2-5	CASSLAEGGEETQYF	TGCGCCAGCAGCTTGGCGGAAGGCGGCGAAGAGACCCAGTACTTC
few	NA	TRBV18	TRBJ2-2	CASSPTTSSTGELFF	TGTGCCAGCTCACCAACAACTTCATCGACCGGGGAGCTGTTTTTT
NA	TRBD1	TRBV4-1	TRBJ1-5	CASSRQGAVQPQHF	TGCGCCAGCAGCCGACAGGGGGCTGTTCAGCCCCAGCATTTT
NA	NA	TRBV19	TRBJ2-4	CASTFTAGFGSIQYF	TGTGCCAGTACTTTCACCGCAGGGTTTGGTTCCATTCAGTACTTC
many	TRBD1	TRBV19	TRBJ2-1	CASSPRQGDNEQFF	TGTGCCAGTAGTCCACGGCAGGGGGACAATGAGCAGTTCTTC
NA	TRBD2	TRBV5-1	TRBJ2-2	CASSALADISNTGELFF	TGCGCCAGCAGCGCCCTAGCGGACATCTCGAACACCGGGGAGCTGTTTTTT
many	NA	TRBV3-1	TRBJ2-5	CASSPIPSLSETQYF	TGTGCCAGCAGCCCGATACCCAGTCTAAGCGAGACCCAGTACTTC
many	NA	TRBV11-2	TRBJ1-2	CASSLDGVNYGYTF	TGTGCCAGCAGCTTAGACGGGGTGAACTATGGCTACACCTTC
many	NA	TRBV5-1	TRBJ2-3	CASSLDPGVTDTQYF	TGCGCCAGCAGCTTGGATCCAGGGGTTACAGATACGCAGTATTTT
many	TRBD2	TRBV4-1	TRBJ2-1	CASSQVEFREGRLDEQFF	TGCGCCAGCAGCCAAGTGGAATTCCGGGAGGGGCGGCTTGATGAGCAGTTCTTC
NA	TRBD2	TRBV20-1	TRBJ2-7	CSAGSLAGGLYEQYF	TGCAGTGCTGGGAGTCTAGCGGGAGGGCTATACGAGCAGTACTTC
many	NA	TRBV29-1	TRBJ2-4	CSVRVEGLHIQYF	TGCAGCGTCAGGGTCGAAGGATTGCACATTCAGTACTTC